Listed below are T cell receptor beta chains from one sample, sequenced in a study of cytomegalovirus exposure and HLA in healthy donors. Profiled with immunoSEQ multiplex PCR; TCRdb holds only in-frame clones, not every one. The sample shows about 150,000 clones, 74% of them seen only once. Sequences were obtained from PBMCs. These receptors all stem from a man younger than 35 in good health and CMV-seropositive. CDR3s include the opening cysteine and the closing phenylalanine or tryptophan. A D gene is named only where the DNA matches it firmly. Clone size is shown for a subset of rows, as once, few, many or a class of expanded clone.

length | J | V | D | size | DNA | CDR3
15 | TRBJ2-1 | TRBV4-1 | . | . | TGCGCCAGCAGCCAAGATGGGGCCAGGGGGGCTGAGCAGTTCTTC | CASSQDGARGAEQFF
14 | TRBJ2-7 | TRBV5-4 | TRBD1 | . | TGTGCCAGCAGCCCCGGCACAGGGGGTTACGAGCAGTACTTC | CASSPGTGGYEQYF
15 | TRBJ2-3 | TRBV6-1 | TRBD2 | . | TGTGCCAGCAGCCCCTTTGGGACTAACACAGATACGCAGTATTTT | CASSPFGTNTDTQYF
15 | TRBJ2-2 | TRBV19 | TRBD1 | . | TGTGCCAGTAGACCTGGGACAGCGAACACCGGGGAGCTGTTTTTT | CASRPGTANTGELFF
13 | TRBJ1-5 | TRBV19 | . | . | TGTGCCAGTACACGGGTGATTAATCAGCCCCAGCATTTT | CASTRVINQPQHF
13 | TRBJ2-5 | TRBV27 | . | . | TGTGCCAGCAGACATGCTCTTCAAGAGACCCAGTACTTC | CASRHALQETQYF
14 | TRBJ1-2 | TRBV9 | TRBD1 | . | TGTGCCAGCAGCCCCGGACAGGGGGTAAGTGGCTACACCTTC | CASSPGQGVSGYTF
16 | TRBJ2-1 | TRBV27 | TRBD2 | . | TGTGCCAGCAGCTATAGGGGGACTAGCGGCCGCAATGAGCAGTTCTTC | CASSYRGTSGRNEQFF
14 | TRBJ1-5 | TRBV15 | . | . | TGTGCCACCAGCGCAGGACAGTTCAATCAGCCCCAGCATTTT | CATSAGQFNQPQHF
17 | TRBJ2-7 | TRBV18 | TRBD1 | . | TGTGCCAGCTCACTGTCGGTTTCTGGGACAGGGAGGGACGAGCAGTACTTC | CASSLSVSGTGRDEQYF
13 | TRBJ1-1 | TRBV27 | TRBD1 | once | TGTGCCAGTTCGAGGGGGCGCTGGACTGAAGCTTTCTTT | CASSRGRWTEAFF
15 | TRBJ1-2 | TRBV7-6 | . | once | TGTGCCAGCAGCTTAGACGGGGACAAGTCGTATGGCTACACCTTC | CASSLDGDKSYGYTF
14 | TRBJ1-2 | TRBV4-3 | TRBD1 | few | TGCGCCAGCAGCCAGGACAGGGGAAACTATGGCTACACCTTC | CASSQDRGNYGYTF
18 | TRBJ2-1 | TRBV28 | . | . | TGTGCCAGCAGTTGGGGTGCTCTAGCTCCCAGCTCCTACAATGAGCAGTTCTTC | CASSWGALAPSSYNEQFF
18 | TRBJ2-3 | TRBV4-1 | . | . | TGCGCCAGCAGCCAAGAGAATCCGGGACTTAGCCGCACAGATACGCAGTATTTT | CASSQENPGLSRTDTQYF
17 | TRBJ2-2 | TRBV4-1 | TRBD2 | . | TGCGCCAGCAGCCAAAATCGGGGGGGCCCGAACACCGGGGAGCTGTTTTTT | CASSQNRGGPNTGELFF
13 | TRBJ1-1 | TRBV18 | TRBD1 | . | TGTGCCAGCTCACAGGGGGCTGGCACTGAAGCTTTCTTT | CASSQGAGTEAFF
12 | TRBJ2-1 | TRBV5-4 | TRBD2 | . | TGTGCCAGCAGCTTTACTAGCGGTGAGCAGTTCTTC | CASSFTSGEQFF
11 | TRBJ2-7 | TRBV20-1 | . | . | TGCAGTGCTAGTCCCGGGGTGGAGCAGTACTTC | CSASPGVEQYF
14 | TRBJ2-7 | TRBV29-1 | TRBD1 | . | TGCAGCGTTTGTTCCGGGACAGGGGCCTACGAGCAGTACTTC | CSVCSGTGAYEQYF
15 | TRBJ2-1 | TRBV6-5 | TRBD2 | . | TGTGCCAGCAGTTATAACGCGGGGGGGGACAATGAGCAGTTCTTC | CASSYNAGGDNEQFF
13 | TRBJ2-7 | TRBV10-1 | . | . | TGCGCCAGCAGTCCTAATCAGGTCTACGAGCAGTACTTC | CASSPNQVYEQYF
13 | TRBJ1-2 | TRBV7-8 | . | . | TGTGCCAGCAGCACCCACAGGGAGACTGGCTACACCTTC | CASSTHRETGYTF
16 | TRBJ2-6 | TRBV27 | TRBD1 | once | TGTGCCAGCAGCAAACAGGGGTGGTCTGGGGCCAACGTCCTGACTTTC | CASSKQGWSGANVLTF
15 | TRBJ2-5 | TRBV5-1 | TRBD1 | once | TGCGCCAGCAGCTTGTTGCCAGGGGGTGTGGAGACCCAGTACTTC | CASSLLPGGVETQYF
14 | TRBJ1-1 | TRBV6-5 | TRBD1 | once | TGTGCCAGCAGTACAGGGGGGGTGAACACTGAAGCTTTCTTT | CASSTGGVNTEAFF
15 | TRBJ2-7 | TRBV9 | . | . | TGTGCCAGCAGCCCTTTTCAGCGGCTGTCCTACGAGCAGTACTTC | CASSPFQRLSYEQYF
14 | TRBJ1-1 | TRBV27 | . | once | TGTGCCAGCATCTTGTGGGGCACGAACACTGAAGCTTTCTTT | CASILWGTNTEAFF
15 | TRBJ2-3 | TRBV27 | TRBD2 | . | TGTGCCAGCAGTTCAGGGACTAGCGGGCGGGATACGCAGTATTTT | CASSSGTSGRDTQYF
16 | TRBJ2-2 | TRBV7-6 | TRBD2 | . | TGTGCCAGCAGCTTAGGGACTAGCGGGAACACCGGGGAGCTGTTTTTT | CASSLGTSGNTGELFF
12 | TRBJ1-5 | TRBV29-1 | . | once | TGCAGCGCTCTGGGCGGCAATCAGCCCCAGCATTTT | CSALGGNQPQHF
13 | TRBJ2-3 | TRBV6-5 | TRBD1 | few | TGTGCCAACCGGGACAGCTACACAGATACGCAGTATTTT | CANRDSYTDTQYF
18 | TRBJ2-1 | TRBV6-1 | TRBD1 | . | TGTGCCAGCAGTGATCCCCCGGGACAGGGGAGCTCCTACAATGAGCAGTTCTTC | CASSDPPGQGSSYNEQFF
14 | TRBJ2-7 | TRBV6-1 | TRBD2 | . | TGTGCCAGCAGTGCTAGCGGGGGACCCTACGAGCAGTACTTC | CASSASGGPYEQYF
13 | TRBJ1-1 | TRBV6-1 | . | . | TGTGCCAGCAGAGGGGGAGTTAACACTGAAGCTTTCTTT | CASRGGVNTEAFF
14 | TRBJ2-1 | TRBV19 | . | . | TGTGCCAGTACCCTCAGGTCCACCTACAATGAGCAGTTCTTC | CASTLRSTYNEQFF
13 | TRBJ1-5 | TRBV19 | TRBD1 | . | TGTGCCAGTGCTGACAGGGGGATACAGCCCCAGCATTTT | CASADRGIQPQHF
14 | TRBJ1-1 | TRBV6-6 | . | . | TGTGCCACCGGGGCGGGGGCTGGGAACACTGAAGCTTTCTTT | CATGAGAGNTEAFF
16 | TRBJ2-7 | TRBV6-5 | TRBD2 | . | TGTGCCAGCAGTTACGGACTAGCGGGACCCTCCTACGAGCAGTACTTC | CASSYGLAGPSYEQYF
14 | TRBJ1-3 | TRBV5-8 | TRBD1 | . | TGTGCCAGCATCCGGGACAGGACTAGGCACACCATATATTTT | CASIRDRTRHTIYF
15 | TRBJ1-5 | TRBV6-5 | TRBD1 | . | TGTGCCAGCAAAACCGGGACAGGCCCCAATCAGCCCCAGCATTTT | CASKTGTGPNQPQHF
14 | TRBJ1-6 | TRBV4-3 | . | . | TGCGCCAGCAGCCAAGATGAGTCCGGTTCACCCCTCCACTTT | CASSQDESGSPLHF
18 | TRBJ2-1 | TRBV4-1 | TRBD2 | . | TGCGCCAGCAGCCAAGCCAAGACTAGCGGGGGGTGGTTGGATGAGCAGTTCTTC | CASSQAKTSGGWLDEQFF
12 | TRBJ2-3 | TRBV14 | . | once | TGTGCCAGCAGCCTAAGTGGGGAGCGGACAGCGTTT | CASSLSGERTAF
13 | TRBJ1-4 | TRBV28 | TRBD1 | . | TGTGCCGGGGGGACAGCAACTAATGAAAAACTGTTTTTT | CAGGTATNEKLFF
15 | TRBJ2-3 | TRBV11-3 | . | once | TGTGCCAGCAGCTTAGGGGGGGGGCGCACAGATACGCAGTATTTT | CASSLGGGRTDTQYF
15 | TRBJ2-2 | TRBV5-4 | TRBD2 | . | TGTGCCAGCAGTATGGGACTAGCGCCGGCGGGGGAGCTGTTTTTT | CASSMGLAPAGELFF
14 | TRBJ1-2 | TRBV5-4 | TRBD1 | . | TGTGCCAGCAGCTGGGCCGTGGACAGGGGTGGCTACACCTTC | CASSWAVDRGGYTF
13 | TRBJ2-5 | TRBV6-6 | . | . | TGTGCCAGCAGTTACGGCAGTTCCGAGACCCAGTACTTC | CASSYGSSETQYF